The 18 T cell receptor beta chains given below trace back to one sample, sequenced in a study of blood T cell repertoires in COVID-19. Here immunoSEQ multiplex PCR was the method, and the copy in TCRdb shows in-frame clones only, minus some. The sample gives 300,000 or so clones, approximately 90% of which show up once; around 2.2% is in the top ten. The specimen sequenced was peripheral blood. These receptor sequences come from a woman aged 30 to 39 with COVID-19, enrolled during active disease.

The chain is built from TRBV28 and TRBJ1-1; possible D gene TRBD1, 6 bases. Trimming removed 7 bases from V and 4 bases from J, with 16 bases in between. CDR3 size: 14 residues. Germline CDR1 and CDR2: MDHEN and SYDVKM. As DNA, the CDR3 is TGTGCCAGCATCCTTCTAAAGACAGGCACTGAAGCTTTCTTT. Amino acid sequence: CASILLKTGTEAFF.

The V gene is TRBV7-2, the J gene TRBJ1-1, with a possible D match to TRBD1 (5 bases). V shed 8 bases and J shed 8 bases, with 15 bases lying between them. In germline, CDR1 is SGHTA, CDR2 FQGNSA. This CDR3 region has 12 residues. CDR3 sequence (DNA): TGTGCCAGCGACCTCAGTGGGGGGGAAGCTTTCTTT. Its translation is CASDLSGGEAFF.

The chain's CDR3 is CASSLGGKIGETQYF. In DNA, the CDR3 is TGTGCCAGCAGCTTGGGCGGGAAGATAGGAGAGACCCAGTACTTC. The chain employs TRBV7-2 and TRBJ2-5, with a weak D call TRBD2 (6 bases). CDR3 length equals 15 residues. Germline CDR1 SGHTA, CDR2 FQGNSA. Trimming removed 3 bases at V and 4 bases at J, with 15 bases between.

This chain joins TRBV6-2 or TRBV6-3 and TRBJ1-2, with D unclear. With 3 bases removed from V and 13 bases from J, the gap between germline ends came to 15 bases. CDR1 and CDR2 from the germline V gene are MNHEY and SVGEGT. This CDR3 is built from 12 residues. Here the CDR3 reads CASSYFLAALTF. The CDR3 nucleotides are TGTGCCAGCAGTTATTTCCTAGCAGCACTCACCTTC.

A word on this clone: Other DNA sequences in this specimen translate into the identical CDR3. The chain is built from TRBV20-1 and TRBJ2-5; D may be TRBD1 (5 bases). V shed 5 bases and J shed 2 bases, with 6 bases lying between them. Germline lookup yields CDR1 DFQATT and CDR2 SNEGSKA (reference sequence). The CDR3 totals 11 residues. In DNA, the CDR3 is TGCAGTGCTCGACAGCAAGAGACCCAGTACTTC. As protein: CSARQQETQYF.

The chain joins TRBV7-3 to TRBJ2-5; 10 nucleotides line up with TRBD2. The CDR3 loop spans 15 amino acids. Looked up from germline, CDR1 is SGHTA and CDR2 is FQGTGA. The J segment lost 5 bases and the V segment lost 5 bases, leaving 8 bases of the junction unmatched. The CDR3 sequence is CASSPSSGRAETQYF. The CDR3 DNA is TGTGCCAGCAGCCCCTCGAGCGGGAGGGCTGAGACCCAGTACTTC. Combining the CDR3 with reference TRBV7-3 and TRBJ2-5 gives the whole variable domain GAGVSQTPSNKVTEKGKYVELRCDPISGHTALYWYRQSLGQGPEFLIYFQGTGAADDSGLPNDRFFAVRPEGSVSTLKIQRTERGDSAVYLCASSPSSGRAETQYFGPGTRLLVL.

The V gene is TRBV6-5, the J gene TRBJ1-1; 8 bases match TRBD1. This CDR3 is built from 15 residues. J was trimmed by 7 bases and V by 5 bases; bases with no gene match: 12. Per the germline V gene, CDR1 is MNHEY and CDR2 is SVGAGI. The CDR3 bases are TGTGCCAGCAGTAGCCAAGGGACAGGTTTTATTGAAGCTTTCTTT. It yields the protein CASSSQGTGFIEAFF.

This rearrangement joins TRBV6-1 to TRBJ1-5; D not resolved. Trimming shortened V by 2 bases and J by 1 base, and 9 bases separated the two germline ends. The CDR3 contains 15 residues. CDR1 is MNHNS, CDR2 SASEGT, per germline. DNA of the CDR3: TGTGCCAGCAGTGAACTTAGCGGAAGCAATCAGCCCCAGCATTTT. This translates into CASSELSGSNQPQHF.

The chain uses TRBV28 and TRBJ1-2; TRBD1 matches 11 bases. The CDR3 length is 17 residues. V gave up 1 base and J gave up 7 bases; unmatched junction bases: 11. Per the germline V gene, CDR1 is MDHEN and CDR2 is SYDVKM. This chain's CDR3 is CASSLSRTGGSVGGYTF. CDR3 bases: TGTGCCAGCAGTTTATCCCGGACAGGGGGCTCAGTGGGTGGCTACACCTTC.

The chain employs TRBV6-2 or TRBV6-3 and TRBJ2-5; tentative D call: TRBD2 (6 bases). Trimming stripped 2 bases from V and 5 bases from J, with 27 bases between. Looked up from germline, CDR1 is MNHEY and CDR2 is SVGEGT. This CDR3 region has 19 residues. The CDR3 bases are TGTGCCAGCAGTTACCATCGTGGAAAGCCGGGACTCGTTGGGGAGACCCAGTACTTC. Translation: CASSYHRGKPGLVGETQYF.

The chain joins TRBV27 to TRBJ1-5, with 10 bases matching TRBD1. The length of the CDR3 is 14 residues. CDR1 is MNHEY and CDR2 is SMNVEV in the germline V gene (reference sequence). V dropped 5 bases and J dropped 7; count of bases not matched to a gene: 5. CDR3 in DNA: TGTGCCAGCAGTCCTTGGGACAGGGGCCAGCCCCAGCATTTT. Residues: CASSPWDRGQPQHF.

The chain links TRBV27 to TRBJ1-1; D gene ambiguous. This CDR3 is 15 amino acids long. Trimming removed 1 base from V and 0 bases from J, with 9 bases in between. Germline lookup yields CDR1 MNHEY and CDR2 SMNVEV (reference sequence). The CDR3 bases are TGTGCCAGCAGTTTATTTTCCTCTATGAACACTGAAGCTTTCTTT. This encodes CASSLFSSMNTEAFF.

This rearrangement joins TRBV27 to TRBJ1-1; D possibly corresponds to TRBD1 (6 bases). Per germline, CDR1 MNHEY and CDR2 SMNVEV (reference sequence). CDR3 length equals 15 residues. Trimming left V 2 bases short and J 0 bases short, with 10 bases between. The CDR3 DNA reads TGTGCCAGCAGTTTACAGGCAGGGGTGAACACTGAAGCTTTCTTT. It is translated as CASSLQAGVNTEAFF.

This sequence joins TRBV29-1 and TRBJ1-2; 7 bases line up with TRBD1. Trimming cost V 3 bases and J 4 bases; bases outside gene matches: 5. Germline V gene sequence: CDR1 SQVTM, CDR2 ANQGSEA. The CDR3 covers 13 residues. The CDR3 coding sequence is TGCAGCGTTGAGGCAGGGGACAGCTATGGCTACACCTTC. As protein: CSVEAGDSYGYTF.

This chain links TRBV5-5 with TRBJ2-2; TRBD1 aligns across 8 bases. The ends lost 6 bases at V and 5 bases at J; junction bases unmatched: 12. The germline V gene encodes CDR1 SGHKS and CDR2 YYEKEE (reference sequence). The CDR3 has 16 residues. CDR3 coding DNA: TGTGCCAGCACGAACCGACAGGGGCTTGAGACCGGGGAGCTGTTTTTT. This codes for CASTNRQGLETGELFF.

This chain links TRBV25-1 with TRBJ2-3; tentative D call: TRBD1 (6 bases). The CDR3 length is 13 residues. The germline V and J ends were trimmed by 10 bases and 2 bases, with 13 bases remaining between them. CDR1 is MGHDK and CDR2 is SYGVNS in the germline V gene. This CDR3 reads CATVGQNTDTQYF. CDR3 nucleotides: TGTGCCACGGTAGGACAGAACACAGATACGCAGTATTTT.

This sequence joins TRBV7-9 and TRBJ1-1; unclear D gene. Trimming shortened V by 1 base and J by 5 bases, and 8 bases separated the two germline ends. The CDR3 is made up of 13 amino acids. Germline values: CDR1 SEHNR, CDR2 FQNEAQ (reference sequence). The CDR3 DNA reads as TGTGCCAGCAGCTTAGACACGGGTACTGAAGCTTTCTTT. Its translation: CASSLDTGTEAFF.

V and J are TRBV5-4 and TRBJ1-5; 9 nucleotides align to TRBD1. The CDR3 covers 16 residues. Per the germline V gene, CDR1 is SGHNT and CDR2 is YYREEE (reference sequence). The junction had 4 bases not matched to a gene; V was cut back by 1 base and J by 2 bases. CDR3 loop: CASSLTTGGGNQPQHF. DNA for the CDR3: TGTGCCAGCAGCTTGACTACAGGGGGCGGCAATCAGCCCCAGCATTTT.